The next 7 T cell receptor beta chains were all read from a single sample in a study of blood T cell repertoires in COVID-19. Some clones are missing from TCRdb's copy, which holds only in-frame ones; the method was immunoSEQ multiplex PCR. The sample has fewer than 200,000 clones; roughly 82% are singletons. Sequencing used PBMCs or T cells enriched from blood (not recorded which). Receptors originate from a woman aged 60-75 years with acute COVID-19.

The J gene is TRBJ2-2, the V gene TRBV7-8; tentatively, D is TRBD1 (6 bases). CDR1 is SGHVS, CDR2 FQNEAQ, per germline. The CDR3 covers 16 residues. The germline V and J ends were trimmed by 3 bases and 0 bases, with 11 bases remaining between them. The CDR3 DNA is TGTGCCAGCAGCTTGCCCCAGGGGACGAACACCGGGGAGCTGTTTTTT. Amino acid sequence: CASSLPQGTNTGELFF.

The rearrangement joins TRBV7-8 to TRBJ2-7, with TRBD1 matching over 9 bases. Germline V gene sequence: CDR1 SGHVS, CDR2 FQNEAQ. There are 14 residues in the CDR3. The V and J ends lost 5 bases and 3 bases, in that order; junction bases with no gene match: 5. In nucleotides, the CDR3 is TGTGCCAGCAGCCCCGACAGGGGGTACTACGAGCAGTACTTC. This translates into CASSPDRGYYEQYF.

The CDR3 sequence is CASSQRGGSGNTIYF. CDR3 nucleotide sequence: TGTGCCAGTAGTCAACGGGGTGGCTCTGGAAACACCATATATTTT. The chain carries TRBV19 and TRBJ1-3; D gene ambiguous. This CDR3 has 15 amino acids. Per the germline V gene, CDR1 is LNHDA and CDR2 is SQIVND (reference sequence). The V end lost 5 bases, the J end lost 0 bases, and 11 bases lay between the germline ends. Using reference TRBV19 and TRBJ1-3 for the parts outside the CDR3, the full variable domain is DGGITQSPKYLFRKEGQNVTLSCEQNLNHDAMYWYRQDPGQGLRLIYYSQIVNDFQKGDIAEGYSVSREKKESFPLTVTSAQKNPTAFYLCASSQRGGSGNTIYFGEGSWLTVV.

The rearrangement links TRBV29-1 to TRBJ2-1, with TRBD1 matching over 8 bases. The germline V gene has CDR1 SQVTM and CDR2 ANQGSEA. The CDR3 spans 17 residues. The V segment lost 6 bases and the J segment 0 bases; nucleotides outside the gene matches: 13. The CDR3 nucleotides are TGCAGCGTCCACAGGGGGACCAGGACAATCTCCTACAATGAGCAGTTCTTC. Amino acid sequence: CSVHRGTRTISYNEQFF.

The genes are TRBV19 and TRBJ2-5, with 7 bases matching TRBD2. There are 15 residues in the CDR3. The trim removed 1 base at V and 5 bases at J, leaving 7 bases unmatched. Germline CDR1 reads LNHDA; CDR2 reads SQIVND (reference sequence). This chain's CDR3 is CASSIGGEGRETQYF. The CDR3 DNA follows: TGTGCCAGTAGTATAGGGGGGGAGGGTCGTGAGACCCAGTACTTC.

This clone was seen a single time. The chain joins TRBV6-2 or TRBV6-3 to TRBJ1-2; perhaps TRBD1 as D (5 bases). The V end was cut by 2 bases, the J end by 7 bases, with 17 bases between. CDR3 length: 15 amino acids. CDR1 MNHEY and CDR2 SVGEGT come from the germline V gene. CDR3 DNA sequence: TGTGCCAGCAGTTACGGCGGAGTGGCAGGGCCTGGCTACACCTTC. Translating it yields CASSYGGVAGPGYTF.

The chain employs TRBV7-2 and TRBJ1-2, with no clear D. The CDR3 contains 13 residues. Trimming shortened V by 0 bases and J by 8 bases, and 10 bases separated the two germline ends. The germline V gene encodes CDR1 SGHTA and CDR2 FQGNSA. CDR3 region: CASSLAAARGYTF. The CDR3 region has the DNA TGTGCCAGCAGCTTAGCGGCGGCACGGGGCTACACCTTC.